Described below is a single T cell receptor (beta chain) sequence and its context. The sample originates from a study of CD8 T cells in Susac syndrome. Looking at the study overall: At blood draw, Susac syndrome patients were therapy-naive, on corticosteroids, or on intravenous immunoglobulin alone.

Patients with Susac syndrome showed fulfilment of recently defined diagnostic criteria for definite or probable disease. Negative isolation was used for CD8+ and CD4+ T cells and FACS enrichment for TEMRA cells. With random hexamers, reverse transcription was performed on about 0.5 to 1 ug of RNA. Amplification of TCR beta CDR3 was carried out by immunoSEQ multiplex PCR, which covered 54 Vbeta and 13 Jbeta segments. TCRdb reprocessed the immunoSEQ multiplex PCR reads via MiXCR and lists one record per CDR3 protein. The sample shows roughly 190,000 distinct CDR3 sequences, 95% of them seen only once. This CDR3 is built from 14 residues. Trimming left V 6 bases short and J 3 bases short, with 16 bases between. Germline-derived CDR1 and CDR2 are SGHDT and YYEEEE.

V usage is TRBV5-6 and J usage is TRBJ2-7; D may be TRBD1 (6 bases). The sequence was obtained from a human donor with Susac syndrome. Sequenced material: CD4+ T cells from PBMCs. The CDR3 DNA is TGTGCCAGCAACCTGGGATACAGGGACTACGAGCAGTACTTC. It yields the protein CASNLGYRDYEQYF. Supplemented by reference TRBV5-6 and TRBJ2-7, the full variable domain reads DAGVTQSPTHLIKTRGQQVTLRCSPKSGHDTVSWYQQALGQGPQFIFQYYEEEERQRGNFPDRFSGHQFPNYSSELNVNALLLGDSALYLCASNLGYRDYEQYFGPGTRLTVT.